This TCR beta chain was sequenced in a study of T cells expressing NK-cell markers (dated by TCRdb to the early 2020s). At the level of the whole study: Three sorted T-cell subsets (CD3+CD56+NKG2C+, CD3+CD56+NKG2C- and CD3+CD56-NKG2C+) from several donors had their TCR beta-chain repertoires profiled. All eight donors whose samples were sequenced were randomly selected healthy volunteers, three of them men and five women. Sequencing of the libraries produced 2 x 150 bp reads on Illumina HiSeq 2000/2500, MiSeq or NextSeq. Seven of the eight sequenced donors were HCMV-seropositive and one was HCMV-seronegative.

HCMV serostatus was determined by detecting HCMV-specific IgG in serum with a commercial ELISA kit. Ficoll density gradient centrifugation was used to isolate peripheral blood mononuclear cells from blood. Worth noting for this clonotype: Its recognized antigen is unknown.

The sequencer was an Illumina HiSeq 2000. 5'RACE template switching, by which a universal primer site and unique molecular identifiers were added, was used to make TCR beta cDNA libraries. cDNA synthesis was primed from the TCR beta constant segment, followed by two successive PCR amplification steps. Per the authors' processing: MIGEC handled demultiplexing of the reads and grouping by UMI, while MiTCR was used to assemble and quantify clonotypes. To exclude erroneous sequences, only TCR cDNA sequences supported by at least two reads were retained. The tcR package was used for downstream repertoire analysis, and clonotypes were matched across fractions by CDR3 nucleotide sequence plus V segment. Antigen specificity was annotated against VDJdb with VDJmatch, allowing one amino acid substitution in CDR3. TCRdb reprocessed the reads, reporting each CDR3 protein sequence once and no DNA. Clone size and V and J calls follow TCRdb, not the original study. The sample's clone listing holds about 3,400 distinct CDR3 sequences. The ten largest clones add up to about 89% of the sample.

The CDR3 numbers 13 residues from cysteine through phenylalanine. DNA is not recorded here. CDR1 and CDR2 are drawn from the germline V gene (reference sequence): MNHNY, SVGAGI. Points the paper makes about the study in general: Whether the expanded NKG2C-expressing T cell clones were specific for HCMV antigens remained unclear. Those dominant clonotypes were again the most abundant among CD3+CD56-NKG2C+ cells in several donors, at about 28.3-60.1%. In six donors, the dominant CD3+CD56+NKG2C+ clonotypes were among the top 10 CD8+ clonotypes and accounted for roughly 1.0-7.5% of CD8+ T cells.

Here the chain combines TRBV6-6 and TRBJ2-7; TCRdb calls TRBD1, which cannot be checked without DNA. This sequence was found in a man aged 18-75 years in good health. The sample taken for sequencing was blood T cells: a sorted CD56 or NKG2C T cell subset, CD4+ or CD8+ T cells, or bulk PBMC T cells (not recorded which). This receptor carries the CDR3 CASSSGTVYEQYF.